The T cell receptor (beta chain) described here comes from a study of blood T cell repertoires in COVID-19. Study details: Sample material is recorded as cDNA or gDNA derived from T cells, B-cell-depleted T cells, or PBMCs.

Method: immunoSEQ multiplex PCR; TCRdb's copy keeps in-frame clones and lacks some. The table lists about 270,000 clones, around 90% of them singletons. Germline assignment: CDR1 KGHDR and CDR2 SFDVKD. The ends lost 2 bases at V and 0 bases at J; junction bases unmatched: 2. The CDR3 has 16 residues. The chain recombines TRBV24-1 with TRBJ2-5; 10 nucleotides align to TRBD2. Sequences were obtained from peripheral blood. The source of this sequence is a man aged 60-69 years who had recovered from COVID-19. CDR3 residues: CATSDCSGGNQETQYF. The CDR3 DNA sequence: TGTGCCACCAGTGATTGTAGCGGGGGGAACCAAGAGACCCAGTACTTC.